Sequencing of this T cell receptor beta chain was carried out in a study of CXCR3-negative and CXCR3-positive naive CD8 T cells. As to this clonotype: Its antigen remains unidentified.

The authors gated naive CD8+ T cells as CD45RO-CCR7+CD27+CD95-. The study's findings and limits: Both naive subsets had comparably high diversity; memory CD8+ cells much lower. A higher hydrophobicity marked the TRB CDR3s of CXCR3-positive naive cells versus CXCR3-negative naive cells. Memory, not naive, CXCR3-negative and CXCR3-positive cells differed in TRBV-TRBJ usage. In cryopreserved cells, CXCR3 expression partially decreased, and fresh PBMCs were used in most assays.

This CDR3 has 19 residues. CDR1 is MNHNY, CDR2 SVGAGI, per germline (reference sequence). Via 5' RACE with UMI labels, TRB cDNA libraries were prepared. TCRdb reprocessed the 5' RACE reads; each CDR3 protein has one entry and no DNA is given. Recorded for this sample: some 99,000 distinct CDR3 sequences. The sample consisted of naive CXCR3+ CD8+ T cells from blood. Subset indicated: CD45RO-CCR7+CD27+CD95- naive CD8+ T cells expressing CXCR3 (TNR3+). The V gene is TRBV6-6, the J gene TRBJ2-2; TCRdb's D call, TRBD1, is unchecked because there is no DNA. The receptor was isolated from a human donor in good health. Some clones in this sample may be carry-over from other donors' samples. The CDR3 loop reads CASSRTRDGGPAHTGELFF.